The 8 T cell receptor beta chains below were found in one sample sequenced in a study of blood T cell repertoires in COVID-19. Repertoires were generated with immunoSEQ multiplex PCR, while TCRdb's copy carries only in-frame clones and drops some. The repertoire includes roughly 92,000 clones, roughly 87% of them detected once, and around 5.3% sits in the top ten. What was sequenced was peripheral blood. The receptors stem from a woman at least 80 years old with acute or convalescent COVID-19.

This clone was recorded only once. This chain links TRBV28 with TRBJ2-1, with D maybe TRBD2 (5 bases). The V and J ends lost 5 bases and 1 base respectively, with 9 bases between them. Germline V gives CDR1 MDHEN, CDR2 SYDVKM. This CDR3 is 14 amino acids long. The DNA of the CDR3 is TGTGCCAGCAGTCCTCGGAGGTCCTACAATGAGCAGTTCTTC. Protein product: CASSPRRSYNEQFF.

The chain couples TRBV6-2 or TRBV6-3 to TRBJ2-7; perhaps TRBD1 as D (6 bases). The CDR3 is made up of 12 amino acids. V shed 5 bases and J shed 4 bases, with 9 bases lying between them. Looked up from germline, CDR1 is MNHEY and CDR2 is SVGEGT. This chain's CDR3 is CASSGGRYEQYF. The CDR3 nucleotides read TGTGCCAGCAGTGGGGGCCGGTACGAGCAGTACTTC.

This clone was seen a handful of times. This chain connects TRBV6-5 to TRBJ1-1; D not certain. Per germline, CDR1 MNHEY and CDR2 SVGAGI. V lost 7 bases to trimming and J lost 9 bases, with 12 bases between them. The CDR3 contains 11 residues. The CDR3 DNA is TGTGCCAGCATTGGAACTATTAAAGCTTTCTTT. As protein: CASIGTIKAFF.

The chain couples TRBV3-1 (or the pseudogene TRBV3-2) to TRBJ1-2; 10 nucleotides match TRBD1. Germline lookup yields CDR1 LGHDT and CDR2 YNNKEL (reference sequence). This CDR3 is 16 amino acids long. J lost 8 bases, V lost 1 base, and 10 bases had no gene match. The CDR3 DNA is TGTGCCAGCAGCCAAGGCTCATGGGGGACAGGGGACGGCTACACCTTC. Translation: CASSQGSWGTGDGYTF.

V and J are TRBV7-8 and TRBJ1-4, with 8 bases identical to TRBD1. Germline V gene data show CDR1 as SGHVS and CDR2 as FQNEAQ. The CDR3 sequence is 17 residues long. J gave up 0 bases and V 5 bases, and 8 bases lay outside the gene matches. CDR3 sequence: CASSLRGQAATNEKLFF. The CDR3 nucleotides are TGTGCCAGCAGCCTACGGGGACAGGCCGCAACTAATGAAAAACTGTTTTTT.

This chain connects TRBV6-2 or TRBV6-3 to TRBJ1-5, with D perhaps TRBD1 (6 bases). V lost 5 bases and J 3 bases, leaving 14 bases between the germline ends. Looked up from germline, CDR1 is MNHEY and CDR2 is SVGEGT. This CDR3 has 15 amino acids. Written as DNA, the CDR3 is TGTGCCAGCAGTACTACAGACAGGTTCAATCAGCCCCAGCATTTT. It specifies CASSTTDRFNQPQHF.

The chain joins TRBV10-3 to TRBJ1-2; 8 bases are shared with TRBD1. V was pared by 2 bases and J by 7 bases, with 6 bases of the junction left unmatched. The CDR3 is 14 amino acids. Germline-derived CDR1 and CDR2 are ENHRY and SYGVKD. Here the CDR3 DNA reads TGTGCCATCAGTGAGACCGGACAGGGAAGTGGCTACACCTTC. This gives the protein CAISETGQGSGYTF.

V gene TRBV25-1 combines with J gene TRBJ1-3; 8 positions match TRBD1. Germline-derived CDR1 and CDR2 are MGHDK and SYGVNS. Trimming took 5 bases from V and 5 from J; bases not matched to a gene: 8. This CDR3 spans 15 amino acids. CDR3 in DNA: TGTGCCAGCAGTTACACTCAGGGGGCGAGAAACACCATATATTTT. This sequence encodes CASSYTQGARNTIYF.